This TCR beta chain was recorded in a study of control samples from healthy donors and cancer patients. Germline values: CDR1 KGHDR, CDR2 SFDVKD. This CDR3 contains 14 residues. V was cut by 5 bases and J by 4 bases, with 12 bases left in between. The protocol was immunoSEQ multiplex PCR, while the TCRdb copy is restricted to in-frame clones and leaves out a portion. The repertoire holds 130,000 to 150,000 clones, roughly 92% seen once, with about 10% in the top ten. Specimen: blood. This sequence joins TRBV24-1 and TRBJ2-3; D tentatively reads TRBD1 or TRBD2 (5 bases each). The receptor's source is a man younger than 45 in good health. The CDR3 loop is CATSVGRDPDTQYF. The CDR3 DNA is TGTGCCACCAGTGTGGGTCGGGACCCAGATACGCAGTATTTT.